This T cell receptor (beta chain) was retrieved from a study of breast tumors, draining lymph nodes, adjacent tissues. Whole-study findings and limits: Data only fit, rather than demonstrated, lymph node origin of most tumor T cells. Compared with lymph nodes, tumors were less diverse; compared with nontumor tissue, more. Luminal-like breast cancer showed significantly greater tumor-nontumor repertoire similarity than basal-like breast cancer did. Findings are consistent with lymph node origin and intratumoral expansion of most tumor T cells.

About this clonotype itself: Its specificity is not known. The conserved final phenylalanine or tryptophan is absent from the CDR3, which likely points to a read error.

Germline V lookup: CDR1 MNHEY, CDR2 SVGAGI. The CDR3 length is 15 residues. V trimming: 2 bases; J trimming: 8 bases; junction bases outside the gene matches: 8. TCRdb redid the calling of the multiplex PCR reads with MiXCR, one entry per CDR3 protein. The sample has 70,000 or so distinct CDR3 sequences; 43% are singletons. The specimen was breast tumor tissue. The sequence was obtained from a female donor with breast cancer. Some clones in this sample may be carry-over from other donors' samples. The chain employs TRBV6-5 and TRBJ1-3; 8 nucleotides align to TRBD1. In DNA form, the CDR3 reads TGTGCCAGCAGTTACGGACAGGGCCGGGGAGACACCATATATTTG. Translating gives CASSYGQGRGDTIYL.